This TCR beta chain was identified during a study of shared clonotypes between healthy human individuals. Across the study: Participating donors consisted of two women and a few men aged 18 to 49.

Terminally differentiated effector memory CD45RA+ cells were excluded from the naive CD8 cells, which were CD45RO-negative and positively selected for CCR7. Donors were healthy HIV-negative adults without recently reported acute infections or vaccinations. Every immunoSEQ plate was one replicate of a subset's evenly spread DNA. Measured with immunoSEQ multiplex PCR; TCRdb has only the in-frame clones, and not every one. Of roughly 2.1 million clones in the sample, roughly 91% are singletons; the top ten hold more than 1.5%. Sequenced: naive CD8+ T cells from PBMCs. The source of this sequence is a man aged 18 to 30 in good health. Some clones in this sample may be carry-over from other donors' samples.

The CDR3 sequence is CASRDRGLGTEAFF. CDR3 coding DNA: TGTGCCAGCAGGGACAGGGGCCTGGGCACTGAAGCTTTCTTT. The chain recombines TRBV6-1 with TRBJ1-1; 9 nucleotides match TRBD1. The ends lost 6 bases at V and 4 bases at J; junction bases unmatched: 6. The CDR3 spans 14 residues. Germline lookup yields CDR1 MNHNS and CDR2 SASEGT.